This T cell receptor beta chain was identified in a study of blood T cell repertoires in COVID-19. In the study overall: COVID-19 samples, acute and convalescent, were from the United States, Italy and Spain. Sample material is recorded as cDNA or gDNA derived from T cells, B-cell-depleted T cells, or PBMCs.

The V end was cut by 0 bases, the J end by 8 bases, with 22 bases between. The CDR3 is 18 residues long. TCRdb's table, derived via immunoSEQ multiplex PCR, lists solely in-frame clones and lacks some. The table has 55,000 to 70,000 clones, 87% seen once. The gene calls are TRBV6-7 and TRBJ1-4; perhaps TRBD1 as D (6 bases). TRBV6-7 is given ORF status, its function remaining uncertain. This sequence originates from a man aged 60 to 75 with active or convalescent COVID-19. Sequencing was done on a sample of peripheral blood. The CDR3 loop reads CASSYSTRLVDRTEKLFF. The CDR3 coding sequence is TGTGCCAGCAGTTACTCGACTCGACTTGTGGACAGAACCGAAAAACTGTTTTTT.